This TCR beta chain originates from a study of cytomegalovirus exposure and HLA in healthy donors. Overall study results and limits: Previous analysis showed most TCR beta V segments were productive about 87% or about 30% of the time. Many donors shared some public TCRs, even though most TCR sequences were rare. Across all donors, roughly uniform sequencing depth was an assumption of the presence/absence analyses.

It was with 60 Vbeta and 13 Jbeta primers that the PCR ran. Assay used: immunoSEQ multiplex PCR; TCRdb lists only in-frame clones, some missing. This sample has 100,000 to 120,000 clones; around 75% occur once, and the top ten carry roughly 1.9%. Germline values: CDR1 LGHNA, CDR2 YNFKEQ. The CDR3 runs to 15 residues. Deletions cut 0 bases from V and 5 bases from J, with 13 bases between. Remarks on this clone: Its antigen is undetermined.

Sequences were obtained from PBMCs. The rearrangement joins TRBV4-2 to TRBJ2-5; TRBD2 might be the D (6 bases). The origin of this receptor is a man in his thirties or forties in good health and CMV-seronegative. CDR3: CASSQEDTGVETQYF. The CDR3 DNA reads as TGTGCCAGCAGCCAAGAGGATACGGGAGTGGAGACCCAGTACTTC.